This T cell receptor (beta chain) was sequenced in a study of cytomegalovirus exposure and HLA in healthy donors. Findings and caveats of the study: There were reportedly fewer N-insertions in an Asian-associated ancestry cluster than the roughly 700-donor mean, in a later analysis. Roughly even sequencing depth across donors was the assumption behind the presence/absence analyses. Highest at DRB1 and lowest at HLA-C, TCR association rates differed among HLA loci in a later analysis.

A remark on this clone: Its cognate antigen is unknown.

CDR1 is SGHAT and CDR2 is FQNNGV in the germline V gene. J was trimmed by 3 bases and V by 5 bases; bases with no gene match: 4. The CDR3 is 13 residues long. PCR involved 60 Vbeta and 13 Jbeta primers. The repertoire was sequenced with immunoSEQ multiplex PCR; TCRdb's copy has only in-frame clones and lacks some. The sample comprises 150,000 to 200,000 clones, 75% to 90% of which are singletons, and about 9.3% rests with the top ten. The rearrangement links TRBV11-2 to TRBJ2-7, with TRBD1 identical over 7 bases. The sequenced material came from PBMCs. This clonotype originated in a man between 18 and 35 years old in good health and CMV-seropositive. The CDR3 region has the DNA TGTGCCAGCAGCCGGGGACAGTTCTACGAGCAGTACTTC. Its translation: CASSRGQFYEQYF. The full variable domain, its missing parts supplied by reference TRBV11-2 and TRBJ2-7, is EAGVAQSPRYKIIEKRQSVAFWCNPISGHATLYWYQQILGQGPKLLIQFQNNGVVDDSQLPKDRFSAERLKGVDSTLKIQPAKLEDSAVYLCASSRGQFYEQYFGPGTRLTVT.